These T cell receptor beta chains were read from a single sample in a study of control samples from healthy donors and cancer patients. Some clones are missing from TCRdb's copy, which holds only in-frame ones; the method was immunoSEQ multiplex PCR. This sample has some 220,000 clones; around 94% occur once, and the top ten carry roughly 1.6%. The sequenced material came from blood. Receptors were obtained from a man aged 50 or older in good health. The CDR3 runs from the conserved cysteine through the conserved F or W.

v_call | cdr3_aa
TRBV11-2 | CASRRGAGRDSRAIYF
TRBV2 | CASSDRQLPGNTIYF
TRBV7-2 | CASSSRGRGNIQYF
TRBV12-3/TRBV12-4 | CASRVGTGDGYTF
TRBV24-1 | CATSDSGPSGGDYGYTF
TRBV5-6 | CASSAPEGEGSHEKLFF
TRBV6-2/TRBV6-3 | CASSIPGQKSNQPQHF
TRBV19 | CASSKGTGRNTEAFF
TRBV21-1 | CASSKVGGLTVRGNTIYF
TRBV5-4 | CASRYGQLSGEQYF
TRBV7-8 | CASSLRQGDSPLHF
TRBV5-1 | CASSEGGLRTDTQYF
TRBV9 | CASSASGDPYNEQFF
TRBV4-1 | CASSRFSGGYKDTQYF
TRBV5-6 | CASSLGTGGGQPQHF
TRBV7-2 | CASSLQADPAYSGNTIYF
TRBV3-1/TRBV3-2 | CASSPLFEGEQYF
TRBV4-1 | CASSQAGTGGGEQFF
TRBV6-5 | CASRGIGTQYF
TRBV4-1 | CASSRAGGQGSTYEQYF
TRBV3-1/TRBV3-2 | CASSLTGGSNQPQHF
TRBV5-4 | CASSTKLEGYGYTF
TRBV30 | CAWGGGAYEQYF
TRBV2 | CASNQGSSQPQHF
TRBV7-9 | CASSFPSGGYTF
TRBV5-1 | CASSQYRDTEAFF
TRBV27 | CASSFSVPGLAGSHQETQYF
TRBV29-1 | CSVEGQGNTEAFF
TRBV9 | CASSVGEGTGANVLTF
TRBV5-6 | CASTQWGLANYGYTF
TRBV5-1 | CASSLGAGDQPQHF
TRBV5-1 | CASSFLAGSPTDTQYF